The clone carrying this T cell receptor beta chain was counted a few times. Its cognate antigen is unknown. This sample's treatment: approximately 18 received Ad26.COV2.S at low or high dose, single or two shots; about 5 received placebo; per-sample allocation not given. Day 63 after the first vaccine or placebo injection was the time point for sampling. The sample belongs to a study of Ad26.COV2.S vaccination and SARS-CoV-2 variants. Overall study findings and caveats: Non-spike TCR breadth did not differ much between vaccine and placebo recipients.

Clones were read by immunoSEQ multiplex PCR, and TCRdb kept only the in-frame ones, dropping some. The table shows some 500,000 clones, with nearly 90% occurring only once. CDR1 and CDR2 (germline): SEHNR, FQNEAQ (reference sequence). This CDR3 has 14 residues. Trimming removed 1 base from V and 1 base from J, with 5 bases in between. The sequencing here drew on peripheral blood, taken in a trial of Ad26.COV2.S vaccine versus placebo. This receptor was identified in a person between 18 and 60 years old who received the Ad26.COV2.S COVID-19 vaccine or a placebo. The chain links TRBV7-9 to TRBJ1-5; D call uncertain. DNA of the CDR3: TGTGCCAGCAGCTTAGTAAACAGCAATCAGCCCCAGCATTTT. It codes for CASSLVNSNQPQHF.